The subject of this entry is one T cell receptor beta chain. Its antigen is currently unknown. The data were produced by immunoSEQ multiplex PCR, yet TCRdb's version contains in-frame clones alone and is incomplete. The sample shows 110,000 to 150,000 clones, roughly nine tenths of them seen only once. The V and J ends lost 6 bases and 7 bases respectively, with 16 bases between them. This CDR3 spans 14 amino acids. Germline CDR1 is LGHDT and CDR2 is YNNKEL (reference sequence). This specimen comes from a study of T cell responses to AZD1222 COVID-19 vaccine. Study observations and caveats: Just 5 or 6 AZD1222 recipients tested seropositive at baseline. Females made up more of the donors, who were largely white British, and clonal diversity may have come out too low.

This chain joins TRBV3-1 (or the pseudogene TRBV3-2) and TRBJ2-1, with a tentative D call TRBD2 (7 bases). The sequencing here drew on peripheral blood, taken on day 0 of AZD1222 vaccination. The sequence was obtained from an adult in good health. The CDR3 DNA follows: TGTGCCAGCAGATTGGGGGGGGGCCGGAATGAGCAGTTCTTC. Translation gives CASRLGGGRNEQFF.